These 27 T cell receptor beta chains came from one sample sequenced in a study of T cells in Graves' hyperthyroidism and ophthalmopathy. RNA transcripts served as the template for amplifying TCR beta CDR3 regions. HTBI primers were employed in a first-round RT-PCR of the TCR CDR3. From the multiplex PCR reads, TCRdb called clonotypes with MiXCR, one entry per CDR3 protein. The sample has about 290,000 distinct CDR3 sequences; approximately 15% are singletons. The sequenced sample consisted of blood. All receptors come from a woman aged 40 to 50 with Graves' hyperthyroidism.

This clonotype came up many times. This chain joins TRBV2 and TRBJ2-1, with 10 bases matching TRBD2. The CDR3 spans 13 residues. Trimming at V came to 2 bases and at J to 10 bases, leaving 2 bases not matched to a gene. Per germline, CDR1 SNHLY and CDR2 FYNNEI. CDR3 amino acids: CASSESGREEQFF. In DNA form, the CDR3 reads TGTGCCAGCAGTGAAAGCGGGAGGGAGGAGCAGTTCTTC.

J is TRBJ1-6 and V is TRBV11-2; D call uncertain. CDR3 length: 13 residues. Germline CDR1 reads SGHAT; CDR2 reads FQNNGV. With 5 bases removed from V and 7 bases from J, the gap between germline ends came to 9 bases. In DNA form, the CDR3 reads TGTGCCAGCAGCGTACGACCGAATTCACCCCTCCACTTT. Translated, it gives CASSVRPNSPLHF.

This clonotype was detected ten times or more. The V and J genes are TRBV20-1 and TRBJ2-3, with D maybe TRBD1 (5 bases). V lost 4 bases to trimming and J lost 2 bases, with 13 bases between them. Germline V gives CDR1 DFQATT, CDR2 SNEGSKA (reference sequence). CDR3 length equals 14 residues. CDR3 sequence reads: CSATTGSSTDTQYF. The DNA for the CDR3 is TGCAGTGCTACAACAGGCTCTTCCACAGATACGCAGTATTTT.

This clonotype was counted many times. This chain links TRBV20-1 with TRBJ1-2; 7 nucleotides match TRBD1. The J segment lost 3 bases and the V segment lost 5 bases, leaving 9 bases of the junction unmatched. In germline, CDR1 is DFQATT, CDR2 SNEGSKA (reference sequence). CDR3 length: 14 residues. The CDR3 DNA follows: TGCAGTGCTCAGGGGGGGGACCGGGACTATGGCTACACCTTC. Protein sequence: CSAQGGDRDYGYTF.

There are a few counts of this clonotype. V usage is TRBV9 and J usage is TRBJ2-5, with D unclear. There are 14 residues in the CDR3. The germline V and J ends were trimmed by 4 bases and 1 base, with 11 bases remaining between them. The germline V gene has CDR1 SGDLS and CDR2 YYNGEE. CDR3 region: CASSPRSIQETQYF. As DNA, the CDR3 is TGTGCCAGCAGCCCACGGAGTATCCAAGAGACCCAGTACTTC.

At least ten counts were recorded for this clonotype. This chain connects TRBV6-1 to TRBJ1-3, with 7 bases aligning to TRBD1. Germline trimming cut 6 bases from V and 7 bases from J; bases unmatched to any gene: 3. The CDR3 extends over 12 amino acids. Per germline, CDR1 MNHNS and CDR2 SASEGT. The CDR3 loop is CASRTGTNTIYF. The CDR3 DNA sequence: TGTGCCAGCAGGACAGGGACGAACACCATATATTTT.

In its sample, this clonotype was seen a few times. This rearrangement joins TRBV6-1 to TRBJ1-2, with 11 bases that match TRBD1. V shed 5 bases and J 4 bases; nucleotides not matched to a gene: 6. Per the germline V gene, CDR1 is MNHNS and CDR2 is SASEGT. The CDR3 has 15 amino acids. CDR3 DNA: TGTGCCAGCAGTAAGGACAGGGGGCCTGGCTATGGCTACACCTTC. Translated: CASSKDRGPGYGYTF.

There are many counts of this clonotype. This chain connects TRBV30 to TRBJ2-7; 9 nucleotides agree with TRBD2. V gave up 5 bases and J gave up 6 bases; unmatched junction bases: 8. CDR1 is GTSNPN and CDR2 is SVGIG in the germline V gene (reference sequence). CDR3 size: 13 residues. The CDR3 reads CAWEEGGRAEQYF. The DNA for the CDR3 is TGTGCCTGGGAGGAAGGCGGGAGGGCCGAGCAGTACTTC.

This clonotype has at least ten counts. The chain combines TRBV28 with TRBJ2-3; D is tentatively TRBD1 or TRBD2 (5 bases each). The CDR3 is made up of 14 amino acids. V gave up 1 base and J gave up 5 bases, with 10 bases separating them. CDR1 MDHEN and CDR2 SYDVKM come from the germline V gene. CDR3 residues: CASSLSGARDTQYF. DNA of the CDR3: TGTGCCAGCAGTTTATCCGGGGCGAGAGATACGCAGTATTTT.

This clonotype was recorded many times. V is TRBV11-2 and J is TRBJ1-2; tentative D call: TRBD1 (5 bases). Germline CDR1 and CDR2: SGHAT and FQNNGV. V was shortened by 1 base and J by 5 bases, with 11 bases between the two germline ends. The CDR3 loop spans 14 amino acids. The CDR3 DNA sequence: TGTGCCAGCAGCTTAGGGGGGACGGATTATGGCTACACCTTC. Its protein is CASSLGGTDYGYTF.

Remarks on this clonotype: A much larger clonotype is one base distant, so this may be a read error. This chain uses TRBV7-3 with TRBJ2-1; D may correspond to TRBD1 or TRBD2 (6 bases each). The J call may not be correct, given that the DNA end is closer to TRBJ2-7. CDR3 size: 13 residues. From germline, CDR1 is SGHTA and CDR2 FQGTGA. CDR3 amino acids: CASRSVGGNEQYF. CDR3 bases: TGTGCCAGCAGGTCCGTGGGGGGCAATGAGCAGTACTTC.

In this sample, this clonotype turned up many times. This chain joins TRBV30 and TRBJ1-5; D possibly corresponds to TRBD1 (6 bases). V lost 7 bases and J lost 9, with 22 bases in between. CDR1 is GTSNPN and CDR2 is SVGIG in the germline V gene (reference sequence). This CDR3 comprises 14 residues. The CDR3 DNA follows: TGTGCCTATACACCAACAGGGCTCCAAGGGCCCCAGCATTTT. Residues: CAYTPTGLQGPQHF.

This clonotype was detected once. J is TRBJ1-2 and V is TRBV2; 9 bases are a match to TRBD1. Germline loops: CDR1 SNHLY, CDR2 FYNNEI. The CDR3 loop spans 13 amino acids. V dropped 4 bases and J dropped 7; count of bases not matched to a gene: 4. The CDR3: CASSVGGQGGYTF. CDR3 nucleotide sequence: TGTGCCAGCAGTGTAGGGGGACAGGGTGGCTACACCTTC.

This clonotype was recorded a few times. The chain combines TRBV2 with TRBJ1-4; D not resolved. V was shortened by 7 bases and J by 3 bases, with 12 bases between the two germline ends. Germline V gene data show CDR1 as SNHLY and CDR2 as FYNNEI. The CDR3 has 14 residues. Written as DNA, the CDR3 is TGTGCCAGCAACACTGGGCGCGCTAATGAAAAACTGTTTTTT. Its translation: CASNTGRANEKLFF.

V usage is TRBV10-1 and J usage is TRBJ2-7, with TRBD2 identical over 8 bases. Germline CDR1 reads WNHNN; CDR2 reads SYGVQD (reference sequence). V trimming: 9 bases; J trimming: 0 bases; junction bases outside the gene matches: 7. The length of the CDR3 is 14 residues. The CDR3 DNA reads as TGCGCCAGTTACCCTAGCGGGTGCTCCTACGAGCAGTACTTC. The encoded protein is CASYPSGCSYEQYF.

This clonotype was found many times. The chain uses TRBV7-9 and TRBJ2-1, with a weak D call TRBD1 (5 bases). Between the trimmed V and J ends, which lost 5 bases and 5 bases, there was a span of 16 bases. Germline V CDR1 and CDR2: SEHNR, FQNEAQ (reference sequence). The CDR3 is made up of 15 amino acids. CDR3 region: CASSPKQGYHNEQFF. CDR3 DNA sequence: TGTGCCAGCAGCCCCAAGCAGGGCTACCACAATGAGCAGTTCTTC.

This clonotype has only a few counts. This rearrangement joins TRBV19 to TRBJ1-5, with D perhaps TRBD1 (5 bases). The CDR3 has 15 residues. In germline, CDR1 is LNHDA, CDR2 SQIVND (reference sequence). V was clipped by 3 bases and J by 11 bases, with 20 bases between them. The CDR3 spells CASSIRDQPKLTQHF. The CDR3, as DNA: TGTGCCAGTAGTATCCGGGACCAGCCGAAGTTGACCCAGCATTTT.

The sample holds many counts of this clonotype. The chain combines TRBV11-2 with TRBJ2-1; 9 nucleotides align to TRBD2. In germline, CDR1 is SGHAT, CDR2 FQNNGV. V lost 1 base, J lost 0 bases, and 1 base stayed unmatched. The length of the CDR3 is 16 residues. The CDR3 DNA is TGTGCCAGCAGCTTAGCGGGACTAGCCTCCTACAATGAGCAGTTCTTC. Amino acid sequence: CASSLAGLASYNEQFF.

The rearrangement links TRBV11-2 to TRBJ2-1, with 8 bases identical to TRBD2. This CDR3 spans 18 amino acids. Losses at the gene ends were 6 bases for V and 6 bases for J; bases not matched to a gene: 19. Germline V CDR1 and CDR2: SGHAT, FQNNGV. The CDR3 DNA follows: TGTGCCAGCAGGAGAAACCTCCCGGGGGGCGGGAGGTTCAATGAGCAGTTCTTC. Residues: CASRRNLPGGGRFNEQFF.

This chain uses TRBV18 with TRBJ2-7; 10 positions match TRBD2. The CDR3 has 15 amino acids. V shed 4 bases, J shed 6 bases, and the junction held 9 bases outside the gene matches. Germline CDR1 is KGHSH and CDR2 is LQKENI. CDR3 sequence (DNA): TGTGCCAGCTCACGGCTAGCGGGAGCCTCGGGCGAGCAGTACTTC. This gives the protein CASSRLAGASGEQYF. Drawing the rest from reference TRBV18 and TRBJ2-7, the complete variable domain is NAGVMQNPRHLVRRRGQEARLRCSPMKGHSHVYWYRQLPEEGLKFMVYLQKENIIDESGMPKERFSAEFPKEGPSILRIQQVVRGDSAAYFCASSRLAGASGEQYFGPGTRLTVT.

This clonotype has at least ten counts. The gene calls are TRBV6-1 and TRBJ2-5; D is uncertain. Germline assignment: CDR1 MNHNS and CDR2 SASEGT. V was shortened by 1 base and J by 9 bases, with 9 bases between the two germline ends. CDR3 length equals 12 residues. The CDR3 loop is CASSEGVGPQYF. The CDR3 DNA sequence: TGTGCCAGCAGTGAAGGGGTCGGGCCCCAGTACTTC.

This clonotype has a handful of counts. The rearrangement uses TRBV7-8 and TRBJ2-5; TRBD1 or TRBD2 may be the D gene (6 bases each). Germline assignment: CDR1 SGHVS and CDR2 FQNEAQ. The CDR3 is 14 amino acids. Trimming took 3 bases from V and 5 from J, leaving 13 bases between them. The CDR3 DNA reads as TGTGCCAGCAGCTTTAGGGGGGCCGGGGAGACCCAGTACTTC. As protein: CASSFRGAGETQYF.

Ten or more counts support this clonotype. V and J are TRBV28 and TRBJ2-6, with D uncertain. CDR1 is MDHEN, CDR2 SYDVKM, per germline. V was trimmed by 3 bases and J by 0 bases, leaving 9 bases between them. The CDR3 is 16 residues long. CDR3 loop: CASSFPPGSGANVLTF. The CDR3 DNA sequence: TGTGCCAGCAGTTTCCCCCCCGGCTCTGGGGCCAACGTCCTGACTTTC.

This clonotype was seen ten or more times. The V and J genes are TRBV12-3 or TRBV12-4 and TRBJ1-4, with 7 bases that match TRBD1. J lost 4 bases, V lost 5 bases, and 7 bases had no gene match. The CDR3 extends over 15 amino acids. As DNA, the CDR3 is TGTGCCAGCAGTGAGAGGGACAGCATTAATGAAAAACTGTTTTTT. Amino acid sequence: CASSERDSINEKLFF.

The table lists this clonotype with a few counts. The chain is built from TRBV6-1 and TRBJ2-7, with 9 bases that match TRBD2. Germline V gene data show CDR1 as MNHNS and CDR2 as SASEGT. This CDR3 contains 12 residues. V shed 8 bases and J 8 bases; nucleotides not matched to a gene: 7. CDR3 bases: TGTGCCAGCCATAGACTAGCGGAGAAGCAGTACTTC. Residues: CASHRLAEKQYF.

The CDR3 DNA reads TGTGCCAGCAGCCCAGTTATACGTCTAGCGGGGTCTAATGAGCAGTTCTTC. Its translation is CASSPVIRLAGSNEQFF. This rearrangement joins TRBV28 to TRBJ2-1; the match to TRBD2 covers 9 bases. CDR3 length equals 17 residues. CDR1 is MDHEN and CDR2 is SYDVKM in the germline V gene. Germline trimming cut 6 bases from V and 7 bases from J; bases unmatched to any gene: 16.

This clonotype was recorded many times. The J gene is TRBJ2-5, the V gene TRBV29-1; a possible D gene is TRBD2 (6 bases). Germline V gene sequence: CDR1 SQVTM, CDR2 ANQGSEA. V was cut by 2 bases and J by 5 bases, with 15 bases left in between. The CDR3 is made up of 14 amino acids. DNA of the CDR3: TGCAGCGTTGAACCGACTAGGGATGGGGAGACCCAGTACTTC. Protein sequence: CSVEPTRDGETQYF. The whole variable domain, filled in from reference TRBV29-1 and TRBJ2-5, reads SAVISQKPSRDICQRGTSLTIQCQVDSQVTMMFWYRQQPGQSLTLIATANQGSEATYESGFVIDKFPISRPNLTFSTLTVSNMSPEDSSIYLCSVEPTRDGETQYFGPGTRLLVL.